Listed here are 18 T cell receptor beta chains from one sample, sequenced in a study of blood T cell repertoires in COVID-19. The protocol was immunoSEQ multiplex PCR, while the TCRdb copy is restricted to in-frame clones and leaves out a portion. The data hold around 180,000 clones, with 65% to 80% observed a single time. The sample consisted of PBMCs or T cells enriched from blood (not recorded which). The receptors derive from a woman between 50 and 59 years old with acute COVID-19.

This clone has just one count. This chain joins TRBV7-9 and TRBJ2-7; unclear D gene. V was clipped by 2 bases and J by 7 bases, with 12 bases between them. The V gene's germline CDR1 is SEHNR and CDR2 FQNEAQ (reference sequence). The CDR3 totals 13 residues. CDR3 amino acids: CASSLNAGEEQYV. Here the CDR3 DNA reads TGTGCCAGCAGCTTAAATGCTGGAGAAGAGCAGTACGTC.

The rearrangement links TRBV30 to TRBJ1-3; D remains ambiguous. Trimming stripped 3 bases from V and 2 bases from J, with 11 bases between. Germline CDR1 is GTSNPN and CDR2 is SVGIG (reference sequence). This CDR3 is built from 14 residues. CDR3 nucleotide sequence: TGTGCCTGGAGCCACAAGGGAGCTGGAAACACCATATATTTT. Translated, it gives CAWSHKGAGNTIYF.

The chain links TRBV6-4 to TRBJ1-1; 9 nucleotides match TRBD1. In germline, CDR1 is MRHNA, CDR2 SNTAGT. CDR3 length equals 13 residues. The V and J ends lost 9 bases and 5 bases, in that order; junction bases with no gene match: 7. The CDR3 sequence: CARAPGQGTEAFF. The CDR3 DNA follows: TGTGCCAGAGCACCGGGACAGGGAACTGAAGCTTTCTTT.

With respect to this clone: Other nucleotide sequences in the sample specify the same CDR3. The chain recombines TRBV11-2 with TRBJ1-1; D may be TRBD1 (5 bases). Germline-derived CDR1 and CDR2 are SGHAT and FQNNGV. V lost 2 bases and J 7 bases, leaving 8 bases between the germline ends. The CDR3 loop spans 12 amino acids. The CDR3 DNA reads TGTGCCAGCAGCTTACAGGGAATTGAAGCTTTCTTT. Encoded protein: CASSLQGIEAFF.

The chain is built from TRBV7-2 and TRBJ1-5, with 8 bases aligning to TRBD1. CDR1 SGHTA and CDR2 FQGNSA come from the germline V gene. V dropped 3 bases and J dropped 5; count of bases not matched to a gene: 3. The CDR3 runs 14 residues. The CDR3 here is CASSFYRGDQPQHF. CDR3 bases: TGTGCCAGCAGCTTTTACAGGGGGGATCAGCCCCAGCATTTT.

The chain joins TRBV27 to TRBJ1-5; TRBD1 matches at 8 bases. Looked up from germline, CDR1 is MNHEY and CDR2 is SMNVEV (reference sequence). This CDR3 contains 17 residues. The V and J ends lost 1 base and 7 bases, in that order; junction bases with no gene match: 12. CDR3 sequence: CASSLLDARGLGQPQHF. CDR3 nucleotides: TGTGCCAGCAGTTTATTAGACGCCAGGGGGCTCGGACAGCCCCAGCATTTT.

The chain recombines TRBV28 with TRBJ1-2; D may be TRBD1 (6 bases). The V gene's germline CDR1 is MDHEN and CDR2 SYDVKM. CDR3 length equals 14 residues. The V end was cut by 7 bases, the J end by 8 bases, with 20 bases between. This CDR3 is CASTSGGQGGGYTF. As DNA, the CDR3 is TGTGCCAGCACCTCTGGGGGCCAGGGAGGGGGCTACACCTTC.

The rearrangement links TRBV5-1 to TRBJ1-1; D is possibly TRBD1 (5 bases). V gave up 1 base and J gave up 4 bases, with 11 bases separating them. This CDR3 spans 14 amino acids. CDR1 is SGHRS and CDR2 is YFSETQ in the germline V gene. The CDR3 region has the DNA TGCGCCAGCAGCTTGCAGGGCCCGAGCACTGAAGCTTTCTTT. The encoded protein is CASSLQGPSTEAFF. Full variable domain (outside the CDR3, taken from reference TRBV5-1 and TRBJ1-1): KAGVTQTPRYLIKTRGQQVTLSCSPISGHRSVSWYQQTPGQGLQFLFEYFSETQRNKGNFPGRFSGRQFSNSRSEMNVSTLELGDSALYLCASSLQGPSTEAFFGQGTRLTVV.

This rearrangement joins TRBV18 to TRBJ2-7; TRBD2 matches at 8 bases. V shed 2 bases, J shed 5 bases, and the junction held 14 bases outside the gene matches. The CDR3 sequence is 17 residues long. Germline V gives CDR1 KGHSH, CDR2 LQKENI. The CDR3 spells CASSPGSGGVMRDEQYV. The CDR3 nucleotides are TGTGCCAGCTCACCAGGCTCGGGGGGGGTGATGCGCGACGAGCAGTACGTC.

The CDR3 region has the DNA TGTGCCAGCAGCCCCCGGAGGTTCCAAGAGACCCAGTACTTC. The encoded protein is CASSPRRFQETQYF. The chain combines TRBV11-2 with TRBJ2-5; tentative D call: TRBD2 (5 bases). V gave up 5 bases and J gave up 1 base, with 11 bases separating them. The CDR3 is 14 amino acids. CDR1 and CDR2 (germline): SGHAT, FQNNGV. The whole variable domain, filled in from reference TRBV11-2 and TRBJ2-5, reads EAGVAQSPRYKIIEKRQSVAFWCNPISGHATLYWYQQILGQGPKLLIQFQNNGVVDDSQLPKDRFSAERLKGVDSTLKIQPAKLEDSAVYLCASSPRRFQETQYFGPGTRLLVL.

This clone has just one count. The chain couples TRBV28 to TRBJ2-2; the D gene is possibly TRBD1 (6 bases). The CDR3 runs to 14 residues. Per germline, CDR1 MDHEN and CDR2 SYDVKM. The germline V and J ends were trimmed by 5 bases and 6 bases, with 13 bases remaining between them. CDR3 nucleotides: TGTGCCAGCAGTCGTCGAGGGGGAGCCGGGGAGCTGTTTTTT. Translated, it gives CASSRRGGAGELFF.

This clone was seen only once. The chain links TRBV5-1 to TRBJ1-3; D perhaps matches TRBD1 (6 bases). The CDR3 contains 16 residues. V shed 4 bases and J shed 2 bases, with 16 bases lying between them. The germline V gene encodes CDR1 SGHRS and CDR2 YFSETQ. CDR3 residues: CASSGFEQGTGNTIYF. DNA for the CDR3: TGCGCCAGCAGCGGGTTTGAACAGGGCACTGGAAACACCATATATTTT.

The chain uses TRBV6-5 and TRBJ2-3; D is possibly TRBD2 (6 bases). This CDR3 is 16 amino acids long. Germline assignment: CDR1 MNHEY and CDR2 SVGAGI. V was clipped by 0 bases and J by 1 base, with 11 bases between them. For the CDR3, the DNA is TGTGCCAGCAGTTACTCGATGGCTAGCGGCACAGATACGCAGTATTTT. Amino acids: CASSYSMASGTDTQYF.

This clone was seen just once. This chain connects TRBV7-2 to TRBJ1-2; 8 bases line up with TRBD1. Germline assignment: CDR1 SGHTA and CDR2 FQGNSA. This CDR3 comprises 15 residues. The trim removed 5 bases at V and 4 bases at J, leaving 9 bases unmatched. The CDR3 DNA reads TGTGCCAGCAGCACCCAAGGACAGGGCCCCTATGGCTACACCTTC. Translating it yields CASSTQGQGPYGYTF. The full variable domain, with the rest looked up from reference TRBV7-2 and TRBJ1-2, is GAGVSQSPSNKVTEKGKDVELRCDPISGHTALYWYRQSLGQGLEFLIYFQGNSAPDKSGLPSDRFSAERTGGSVSTLTIQRTQQEDSAVYLCASSTQGQGPYGYTFGSGTRLTVV.

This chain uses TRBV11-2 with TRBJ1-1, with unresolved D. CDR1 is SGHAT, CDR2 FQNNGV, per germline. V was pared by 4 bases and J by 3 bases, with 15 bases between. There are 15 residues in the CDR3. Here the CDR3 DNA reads TGTGCCAGCAGCTCCGGCGGGGAATGGGACACTGAAGCTTTCTTT. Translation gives CASSSGGEWDTEAFF. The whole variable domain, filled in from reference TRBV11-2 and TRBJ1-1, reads EAGVAQSPRYKIIEKRQSVAFWCNPISGHATLYWYQQILGQGPKLLIQFQNNGVVDDSQLPKDRFSAERLKGVDSTLKIQPAKLEDSAVYLCASSSGGEWDTEAFFGQGTRLTVV.

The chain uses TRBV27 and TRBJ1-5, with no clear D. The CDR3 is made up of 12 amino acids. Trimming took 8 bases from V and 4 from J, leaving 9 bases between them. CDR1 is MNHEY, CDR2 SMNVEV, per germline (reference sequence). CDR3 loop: CASSPGNQPQHF. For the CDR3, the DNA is TGTGCCAGCTCCCCGGGGAATCAGCCCCAGCATTTT.

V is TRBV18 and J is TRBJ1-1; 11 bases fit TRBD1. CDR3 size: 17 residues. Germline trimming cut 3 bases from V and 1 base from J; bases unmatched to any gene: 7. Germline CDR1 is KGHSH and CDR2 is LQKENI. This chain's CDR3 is CASSPGQGALGNTEAFF. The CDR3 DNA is TGTGCCAGCTCACCCGGACAGGGGGCATTGGGGAACACTGAAGCTTTCTTT.

The CDR3 sequence: CASSRLRSNTEAFF. The CDR3 DNA sequence: TGTGCCAGTAGTAGGCTCAGGTCGAACACTGAAGCTTTCTTT. The chain recombines TRBV19 with TRBJ1-1, with no clear D. The CDR3 length is 14 residues. V was pared by 4 bases and J by 1 base, with 10 bases between. Per germline, CDR1 LNHDA and CDR2 SQIVND (reference sequence).